Presented here are 25 T cell receptor beta chains from one specimen sequenced in a study of beta chain features in type 1 diabetes. Expressed TCRB transcripts got sequenced, as all isolated RNA was reverse transcribed. Assay used: immunoSEQ multiplex PCR; TCRdb lists only in-frame clones, some missing. Among about 370,000 clones listed, about 14% were seen once. The specimen sequenced was naive CD4+ T cells from blood. Receptors originate from a woman between 18 and 29 years old in good health.

The sample holds a few counts of this clone. The chain links TRBV18 to TRBJ1-5; a possible D gene is TRBD1 (6 bases). V lost 5 bases, J lost 7 bases, and 15 bases lay in between. Germline CDR1 and CDR2: KGHSH and LQKENI. The CDR3 covers 14 residues. The CDR3 nucleotides read TGTGCCAGCTCAGGGGGGGGGCCCTCACAGCCCCAGCATTTT. Protein product: CASSGGGPSQPQHF.

This clone was observed a handful of times. The chain joins TRBV27 to TRBJ1-1, with 8 bases fitting TRBD1. In germline, CDR1 is MNHEY, CDR2 SMNVEV (reference sequence). Unmatched junction bases numbered 6, after V lost 6 bases and J lost 3 bases. The CDR3 consists of 14 residues. CDR3 DNA sequence: TGTGCCAGCAGCCCTGACAGGGGTTACACTGAAGCTTTCTTT. It is translated as CASSPDRGYTEAFF.

This chain connects TRBV19 to TRBJ2-7; D remains unclear. The CDR3 totals 14 residues. Trimming cost V 5 bases and J 5 bases, with 16 bases left between them. From germline, CDR1 is LNHDA and CDR2 SQIVND (reference sequence). This CDR3 is CASSSTEILHEQYF. The DNA for the CDR3 is TGTGCCAGTAGTTCAACTGAGATTCTCCACGAGCAGTACTTC.

The rearrangement joins TRBV29-1 to TRBJ1-1; 9 nucleotides match TRBD1. Losses at the gene ends were 2 bases for V and 4 bases for J; bases not matched to a gene: 14. CDR3 size: 17 residues. Germline lookup yields CDR1 SQVTM and CDR2 ANQGSEA. The CDR3 DNA follows: TGCAGCGTTGAACAGCCTAAAACAGGGGGCCTTACCACTGAAGCTTTCTTT. It yields the protein CSVEQPKTGGLTTEAFF.

In its sample, this clone was seen a few times. The rearrangement uses TRBV30 and TRBJ1-2; 9 bases align to TRBD1. Looked up from germline, CDR1 is GTSNPN and CDR2 is SVGIG (reference sequence). The CDR3 runs to 14 residues. V lost 5 bases to trimming and J lost 5 bases; unmatched junction nucleotides: 9. DNA for the CDR3: TGTGCCTGGGGAGAACAGGGGGCGCGGTATGGCTACACCTTC. Translation: CAWGEQGARYGYTF.

CDR3: CASRMDRAGANVLTF. The CDR3, as DNA: TGTGCCAGCAGAATGGACAGGGCTGGGGCCAACGTCCTGACTTTC. The chain recombines TRBV6-5 with TRBJ2-6, with 8 bases aligning to TRBD1. CDR3 size: 15 residues. V lost 6 bases and J lost 2; bases outside the gene matches: 3. CDR1 MNHEY and CDR2 SVGAGI come from the germline V gene.

The V and J genes are TRBV7-9 and TRBJ2-1, with 8 bases fitting TRBD2. This CDR3 spans 15 amino acids. J lost 4 bases, V lost 7 bases, and 9 bases had no gene match. Germline V lookup: CDR1 SEHNR, CDR2 FQNEAQ (reference sequence). The CDR3 sequence is CASTSLAGSYNEQFF. The CDR3 DNA reads as TGTGCCAGCACGAGCCTAGCGGGCTCTTACAATGAGCAGTTCTTC.

This clone appeared a few times. The rearrangement uses TRBV4-3 and TRBJ2-6; tentatively, D is TRBD1 (6 bases). The V gene lost 4 bases and the J gene lost 0 bases, with 10 bases spanning the gap. The CDR3 contains 16 residues. CDR1 is LGHNA, CDR2 YSLEER, per germline. The CDR3 region is CASSRTVNSGANVLTF. Written as DNA, the CDR3 is TGCGCCAGCAGCCGGACAGTGAACTCTGGGGCCAACGTCCTGACTTTC.

This clone was picked up a small number of times. V gene TRBV25-1 combines with J gene TRBJ1-2; D remains unclear. CDR3 length equals 15 residues. Germline lookup yields CDR1 MGHDK and CDR2 SYGVNS. Trimming removed 5 bases from V and 4 bases from J, with 17 bases in between. The CDR3 coding sequence is TGTGCCAGCAGTCCCTTTAGTGGGGAGCGCTATGGCTACACCTTC. It specifies CASSPFSGERYGYTF.

This clone was seen only a few times. The CDR3 here is CVAGGTEAFF. The CDR3 coding sequence is TGTGTCGCCGGCGGGACTGAAGCTTTCTTT. This chain connects TRBV28 to TRBJ1-1, with unresolved D. The CDR3 length is 10 residues. CDR1 is MDHEN, CDR2 SYDVKM, per germline.

The chain employs TRBV5-1 and TRBJ2-7, with 13 bases fitting TRBD2. The CDR3 runs to 15 residues. Germline lookup yields CDR1 SGHRS and CDR2 YFSETQ. The V segment lost 3 bases and the J segment 5 bases; nucleotides outside the gene matches: 5. The CDR3 nucleotides are TGCGCCAGCAGCTCCGGACTAGCGGGAGTCCACGAGCAGTACTTC. Amino acid sequence: CASSSGLAGVHEQYF.

This clone has a handful of counts. This chain connects TRBV30 to TRBJ2-3, with 8 positions matching TRBD2. The germline gives CDR1 GTSNPN, CDR2 SVGIG (reference sequence). This CDR3 is built from 13 residues. The junction had 8 bases not matched to a gene; V was cut back by 8 bases and J by 4 bases. The CDR3 here is CARTAGAPDTQYF. CDR3 nucleotide sequence: TGTGCCCGAACAGCGGGAGCCCCAGATACGCAGTATTTT.

This clone has just a few counts. V and J are TRBV19 and TRBJ2-1; 10 positions agree with TRBD1. Germline CDR1 and CDR2: LNHDA and SQIVND (reference sequence). The CDR3 contains 15 residues. The trim removed 5 bases at V and 5 bases at J, leaving 6 bases unmatched. This CDR3 is CASSGTGTGDNEQFF. The DNA for the CDR3 is TGTGCCAGTAGTGGTACCGGGACAGGGGACAATGAGCAGTTCTTC.

This clone was counted a few times. CDR3 sequence: CASRLGQPNQPQHF. The CDR3 bases are TGTGCCAGCAGATTGGGACAGCCTAATCAGCCCCAGCATTTT. The chain has TRBV2 and TRBJ1-5; 7 positions agree with TRBD1. The V gene end was trimmed by 6 bases and the J gene end by 4 bases; junction bases not matched to a gene: 6. The CDR3 is 14 residues long. CDR1 SNHLY and CDR2 FYNNEI come from the germline V gene.

This clone was seen more than once but under ten times. The chain recombines TRBV30 with TRBJ1-1; no clear D gene. CDR3 length equals 12 residues. Trimming took off 2 bases at V and 3 bases at J, with 7 bases between the two ends. Germline CDR1 GTSNPN, CDR2 SVGIG (reference sequence). CDR3 DNA: TGTGCCTGGAGTCCTAGCTACACTGAAGCTTTCTTT. Protein sequence: CAWSPSYTEAFF.

This clone turned up a few times. The rearrangement joins TRBV28 to TRBJ2-7; TRBD2 matches at 11 bases. The CDR3 covers 14 residues. CDR1 MDHEN and CDR2 SYDVKM come from the germline V gene. V lost 7 bases and J lost 3; bases outside the gene matches: 5. The CDR3 reads CASTSGTSGYEQYF. The CDR3 DNA is TGTGCCAGCACATCCGGGACTAGCGGCTACGAGCAGTACTTC.

The chain uses TRBV7-9 and TRBJ2-1, with 11 bases aligning to TRBD2. The J segment lost 7 bases and the V segment lost 8 bases, leaving 4 bases of the junction unmatched. Germline CDR1 SEHNR, CDR2 FQNEAQ (reference sequence). This CDR3 is 13 amino acids long. This chain's CDR3 is CASSRLAGNEQFF. CDR3 nucleotide sequence: TGTGCCAGCTCTCGACTAGCGGGAAATGAGCAGTTCTTC.

The gene calls are TRBV28 and TRBJ1-5; 7 nucleotides agree with TRBD1. J was trimmed by 5 bases and V by 5 bases; bases with no gene match: 9. Germline V gene lookup returns CDR1 MDHEN and CDR2 SYDVKM. The CDR3 loop spans 15 amino acids. The CDR3 bases are TGTGCCAGCAGTCCTTGGGGCCAGGGGGATCAGCCCCAGCATTTT. The encoded protein is CASSPWGQGDQPQHF.

CDR3 bases: TGTGCCTGGAGTTCGCAGAGCAATCAGCCCCAGCATTTT. It yields the protein CAWSSQSNQPQHF. The chain uses TRBV30 and TRBJ1-5; no clear D. The CDR3 runs to 13 residues. From germline, CDR1 is GTSNPN and CDR2 SVGIG (reference sequence). The V and J ends lost 2 bases and 1 base respectively, with 6 bases between them.

V is TRBV27 and J is TRBJ1-3, with D perhaps matching TRBD1 (5 bases). CDR1 and CDR2 (germline): MNHEY, SMNVEV (reference sequence). V was clipped by 1 base and J by 0 bases, with 7 bases between them. The CDR3 loop spans 15 amino acids. The CDR3 protein is CASSLWGDSGNTIYF. CDR3 sequence (DNA): TGTGCCAGCAGTTTATGGGGGGACTCTGGAAACACCATATATTTT.

The chain links TRBV6-5 to TRBJ2-7; no clear D gene. This CDR3 has 13 residues. V was pared by 10 bases and J by 5 bases, with 18 bases between. Germline V lookup: CDR1 MNHEY, CDR2 SVGAGI. The CDR3 DNA reads as TGTGCCACCCTAGAATGGTCGAACAACGAGCAGTACTTC. Translated, it gives CATLEWSNNEQYF.

In DNA form, the CDR3 reads TGTGCCAGCAGCTTAGTGTCTAGCGGGAGTAATGAGCAGTTCTTC. This sequence encodes CASSLVSSGSNEQFF. The chain joins TRBV11-3 to TRBJ2-1; 10 nucleotides agree with TRBD2. This CDR3 is 15 amino acids long. Unmatched junction bases numbered 4, after V lost 1 base and J lost 7 bases. CDR1 SGHNT and CDR2 YENEEA come from the germline V gene. The full variable domain, completed using reference TRBV11-3 and TRBJ2-1, is EAGVVQSPRYKIIEKKQPVAFWCNPISGHNTLYWYLQNLGQGPELLIRYENEEAVDDSQLPKDRFSAERLKGVDSTLKIQPAELGDSAVYLCASSLVSSGSNEQFFGPGTRLTVL.

This clone was found a few times. CDR3 sequence reads: CASSLATGVSLSEQFF. The CDR3 DNA sequence: TGTGCCAGCAGCTTGGCGACAGGGGTCTCCCTCAGTGAGCAGTTCTTC. The genes are TRBV5-6 and TRBJ2-1, with 8 bases identical to TRBD1. The length of the CDR3 is 16 residues. With 0 bases clipped from V and 9 bases from J, the junction kept 11 bases outside the gene matches. Germline V gene sequence: CDR1 SGHDT, CDR2 YYEEEE.

This chain uses TRBV11-2 with TRBJ1-3; D is unresolved. V lost 5 bases and J lost 2, with 16 bases in between. There are 16 residues in the CDR3. Per the germline V gene, CDR1 is SGHAT and CDR2 is FQNNGV. In nucleotides, the CDR3 is TGTGCCAGCAGCCTTCAAAGACTATTAACTGGAAACACCATATATTTT. As protein: CASSLQRLLTGNTIYF.

This clone was detected a few times. This chain joins TRBV13 and TRBJ2-1; 12 nucleotides line up with TRBD2. The CDR3 is 19 residues long. Germline V CDR1 and CDR2: PRHDT, FYEKMQ (reference sequence). J gave up 0 bases and V 5 bases, and 11 bases lay outside the gene matches. CDR3 amino acids: CASSVPGLAGSSSYNEQFF. CDR3 bases: TGTGCCAGCAGCGTGCCGGGACTAGCGGGTTCGAGCTCCTACAATGAGCAGTTCTTC.